The TCR beta chain under discussion was sequenced for a study of T cell responses to AZD1222 COVID-19 vaccine. The protocol was immunoSEQ multiplex PCR, while the TCRdb copy is restricted to in-frame clones and leaves out a portion. The sample contains approximately 150,000 clones, about 93% of which appear only once. Comments on this clone: Its antigen is unidentified.

This CDR3 is built from 13 residues. Per the germline V gene, CDR1 is SGDLS and CDR2 is YYNGEE. Trimming took off 0 bases at V and 2 bases at J, with 5 bases between the two ends. Points from the study as a whole: At baseline, just six or seven AZD1222 recipients tested seropositive.

The chain is built from TRBV9 and TRBJ1-2; no clear D. The specimen comprised peripheral blood, sampled on day 0 of AZD1222 vaccination. This clonotype was obtained from an adult in good health. This CDR3 is CASSVAENYGYTF. The CDR3 DNA is TGTGCCAGCAGCGTAGCGGAGAACTATGGCTACACCTTC. The full variable domain, with the rest looked up from reference TRBV9 and TRBJ1-2, is DSGVTQTPKHLITATGQRVTLRCSPRSGDLSVYWYQQSLDQGLQFLIQYYNGEERAKGNILERFSAQQFPDLHSELNLSSLELGDSALYFCASSVAENYGYTFGSGTRLTVV.